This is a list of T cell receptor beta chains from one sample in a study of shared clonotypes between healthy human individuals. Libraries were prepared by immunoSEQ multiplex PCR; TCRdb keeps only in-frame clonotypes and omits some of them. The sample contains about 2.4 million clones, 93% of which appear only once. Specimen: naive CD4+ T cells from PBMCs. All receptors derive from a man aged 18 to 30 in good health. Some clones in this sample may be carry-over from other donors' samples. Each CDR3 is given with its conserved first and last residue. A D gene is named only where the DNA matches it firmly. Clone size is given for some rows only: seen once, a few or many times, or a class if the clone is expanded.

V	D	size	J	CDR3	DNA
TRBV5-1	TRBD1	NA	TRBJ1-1	CASSSSTGRGTEAFF	TGCGCCAGCAGCTCCTCGACAGGGAGGGGCACTGAAGCTTTCTTT
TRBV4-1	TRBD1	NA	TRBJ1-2	CASSQDSAGGSGYTF	TGCGCCAGCAGCCAAGATTCGGCAGGGGGCTCTGGCTACACCTTC
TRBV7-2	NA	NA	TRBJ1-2	CASSLLGGANYGYTF	TGTGCCAGCAGCTTATTGGGAGGGGCAAACTATGGCTACACCTTC
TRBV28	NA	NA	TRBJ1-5	CASSLQGPGQPQHF	TGTGCCAGCAGTTTACAGGGCCCGGGTCAGCCCCAGCATTTT
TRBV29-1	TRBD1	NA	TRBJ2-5	CSVDGVVGQGGGQETQYF	TGCAGCGTTGATGGAGTGGTGGGACAGGGAGGGGGTCAAGAGACCCAGTACTTC
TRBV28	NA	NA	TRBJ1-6	CASSWTQNSPLHF	TGTGCCAGCAGCTGGACCCAAAATTCACCCCTCCACTTT
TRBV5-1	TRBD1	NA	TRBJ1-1	CASSRSGQENTEAFF	TGCGCCAGCAGCCGGAGTGGACAGGAGAACACTGAAGCTTTCTTT
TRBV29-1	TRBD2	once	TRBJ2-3	CSVGTRLATERGTDTQYF	TGCAGCGTTGGGACCCGACTAGCGACGGAGAGGGGAACAGATACGCAGTATTTT
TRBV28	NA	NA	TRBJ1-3	CASSFTPTGNTIYF	TGTGCCAGCAGTTTCACTCCGACGGGAAACACCATATATTTT
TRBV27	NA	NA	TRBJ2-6	CASSPPQQAGANVLTF	TGTGCCAGCAGTCCCCCACAGCAGGCTGGGGCCAACGTCCTGACTTTC
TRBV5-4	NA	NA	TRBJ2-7	CASSLALSSSYEQYF	TGTGCCAGCAGCTTGGCCCTGTCTAGCTCCTACGAGCAGTACTTC
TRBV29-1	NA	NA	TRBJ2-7	CSVAHTQGSYEQYF	TGCAGCGTCGCCCATACACAGGGTTCCTACGAGCAGTACTTC
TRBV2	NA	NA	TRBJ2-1	CASGRDNEQFF	TGTGCCAGCGGTAGAGACAATGAGCAGTTCTTC
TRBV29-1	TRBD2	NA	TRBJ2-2	CSVDDFGREDTGELFF	TGCAGCGTTGATGATTTCGGGCGGGAGGACACCGGGGAGCTGTTTTTT
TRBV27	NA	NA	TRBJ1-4	CASKEGSNEKLFF	TGTGCCAGCAAGGAGGGATCTAATGAAAAACTGTTTTTT
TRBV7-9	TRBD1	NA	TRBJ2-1	CASSLWDRNNEQFF	TGTGCCAGCAGCTTATGGGACAGGAACAATGAGCAGTTCTTC
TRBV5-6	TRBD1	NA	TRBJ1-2	CASSLQGASYGYTF	TGTGCCAGCAGCTTGCAGGGGGCCTCCTATGGCTACACCTTC
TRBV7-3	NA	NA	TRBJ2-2	CASSSLGWQGELFF	TGTGCCAGCAGCTCCTTGGGGTGGCAGGGGGAGCTGTTTTTT
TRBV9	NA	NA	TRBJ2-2	CASTWSAMNTGELFF	TGTGCCAGCACGTGGTCAGCGATGAACACCGGGGAGCTGTTTTTT
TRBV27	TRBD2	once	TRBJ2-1	CASRGTSGSRGEQFF	TGTGCCAGCAGAGGGACTAGCGGGTCTCGGGGTGAGCAGTTCTTC
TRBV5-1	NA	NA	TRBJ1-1	CASSEGQPNDAEAFF	TGCGCCAGCAGCGAGGGACAACCCAATGACGCTGAAGCTTTCTTT
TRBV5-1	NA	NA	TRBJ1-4	CASSSQGSSEKLFF	TGCGCCAGCAGCTCACAGGGTTCAAGTGAAAAACTGTTTTTT
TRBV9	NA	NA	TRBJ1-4	CASSVGGSPTNEKLFF	TGTGCCAGCAGCGTAGGGGGCAGTCCAACTAATGAAAAACTGTTTTTT
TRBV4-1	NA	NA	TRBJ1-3	CASSQEGLRAGNTIYF	TGCGCCAGCAGCCAAGAGGGTTTGCGGGCTGGAAACACCATATATTTT
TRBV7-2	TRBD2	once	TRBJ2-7	CASSSTGLGVVGMNF	TGTGCCAGCAGCTCAACGGGACTAGGTGTAGTGGGCATGAACTTC
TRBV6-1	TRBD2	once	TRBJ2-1	CASSRTSGSHEQFF	TGTGCCAGCAGCCGGACTAGCGGGAGCCATGAGCAGTTCTTC
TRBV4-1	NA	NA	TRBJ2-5	CASSPQGYQETQYF	TGCGCCAGCAGCCCACAGGGCTACCAAGAGACCCAGTACTTC
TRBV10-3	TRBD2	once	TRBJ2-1	CAISDSGRAVWEQFF	TGTGCCATCAGTGATAGCGGGAGGGCCGTTTGGGAGCAGTTCTTC
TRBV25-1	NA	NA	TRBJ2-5	CASRDSPGGRGETQYF	TGTGCCAGCAGAGATTCTCCCGGGGGGCGAGGGGAGACCCAGTACTTC
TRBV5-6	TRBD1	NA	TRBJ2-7	CASSLWTGYEQYF	TGTGCCAGCAGCTTGTGGACAGGCTACGAGCAGTACTTC
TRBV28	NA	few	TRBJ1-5	CASSKTEPQHF	TGTGCCAGCAGTAAAACCGAGCCCCAGCATTTT
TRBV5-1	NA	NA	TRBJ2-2	CASKERANTGELFF	TGCGCCAGCAAGGAGCGGGCGAACACCGGGGAGCTGTTTTTT
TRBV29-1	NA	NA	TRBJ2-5	CSVGKETQYF	TGCAGCGTGGGAAAAGAGACCCAGTACTTC
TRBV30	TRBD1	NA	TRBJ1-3	CAWSETGGGNTIYF	TGTGCCTGGAGTGAGACAGGGGGTGGAAACACCATATATTTT
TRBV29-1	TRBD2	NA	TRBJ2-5	CSVEVAGRAQYF	TGCAGCGTTGAGGTGGCAGGGAGGGCCCAGTACTTC
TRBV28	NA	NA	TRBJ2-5	CASSSRNQETQYF	TGTGCCAGCAGTTCCCGTAACCAAGAGACCCAGTACTTC
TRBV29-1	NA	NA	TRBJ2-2	CSGRTWRTSGELFF	TGCAGCGGTAGGACATGGCGCACGTCCGGGGAGCTGTTTTTT
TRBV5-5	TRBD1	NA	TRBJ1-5	CASSLGRGLNQPQHF	TGTGCCAGCAGCTTGGGCAGGGGGCTGAATCAGCCCCAGCATTTT
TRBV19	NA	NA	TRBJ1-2	CASSLHGGSYGYTF	TGTGCCAGTAGTCTCCATGGGGGCAGCTATGGCTACACCTTC
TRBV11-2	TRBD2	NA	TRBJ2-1	CASRRTSEGEQFF	TGTGCCAGCAGACGTACTAGCGAGGGTGAGCAGTTCTTC
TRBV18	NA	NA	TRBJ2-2	CASSPQGNSGELFF	TGTGCCAGCTCACCACAGGGTAACTCCGGGGAGCTGTTTTTT
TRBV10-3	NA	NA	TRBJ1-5	CAISEGTGFGQPQHF	TGTGCCATCAGTGAAGGCACAGGGTTCGGTCAGCCCCAGCATTTT
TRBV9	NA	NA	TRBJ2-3	CASSVQAASTDTQYF	TGTGCCAGCAGCGTACAAGCAGCTAGCACAGATACGCAGTATTTT
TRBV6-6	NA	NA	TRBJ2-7	CASRLLPGYSYEQYF	TGTGCCAGCAGGCTACTTCCGGGCTACTCCTACGAGCAGTACTTC
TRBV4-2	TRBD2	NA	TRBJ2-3	CASSLKVRLAGGPTDTQYF	TGTGCCAGCAGTCTTAAGGTCCGACTAGCGGGAGGTCCCACAGATACGCAGTATTTT
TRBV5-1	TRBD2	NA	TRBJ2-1	CASSLSEREGGWFF	TGCGCCAGCAGCTTGAGTGAGCGGGAGGGTGGATGGTTCTTC
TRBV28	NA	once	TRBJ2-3	CASGLRTDTQYF	TGTGCCAGTGGACTACGCACAGATACGCAGTATTTT
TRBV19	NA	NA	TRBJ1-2	CASSIEGGAAYGYTF	TGTGCCAGTAGTATAGAGGGTGGGGCAGCCTATGGCTACACCTTC
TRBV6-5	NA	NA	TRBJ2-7	CATPRRNYEQYF	TGTGCCACCCCGCGGCGGAACTACGAGCAGTACTTC
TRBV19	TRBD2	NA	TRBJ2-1	CASSNGRPPSHEQFF	TGTGCCAGTAGTAACGGGAGGCCCCCGTCGCATGAGCAGTTCTTC
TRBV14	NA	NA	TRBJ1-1	CASSRQLSNTEAFF	TGTGCCAGCAGCCGACAGCTATCGAACACTGAAGCTTTCTTT
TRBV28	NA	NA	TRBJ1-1	CASSPMNTEAFF	TGTGCCAGCAGCCCTATGAACACTGAAGCTTTCTTT
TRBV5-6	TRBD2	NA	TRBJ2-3	CASSSTSIGVPDTQYF	TGTGCCAGCAGCTCGACTAGCATAGGTGTCCCAGATACGCAGTATTTT
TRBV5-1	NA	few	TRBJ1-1	CASSLVIGPREAFF	TGCGCCAGCAGCTTAGTAATAGGGCCTCGGGAAGCTTTCTTT
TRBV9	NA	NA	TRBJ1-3	CASSVGVGGNGNTIYF	TGTGCCAGCAGCGTAGGAGTGGGGGGAAACGGAAACACCATATATTTT